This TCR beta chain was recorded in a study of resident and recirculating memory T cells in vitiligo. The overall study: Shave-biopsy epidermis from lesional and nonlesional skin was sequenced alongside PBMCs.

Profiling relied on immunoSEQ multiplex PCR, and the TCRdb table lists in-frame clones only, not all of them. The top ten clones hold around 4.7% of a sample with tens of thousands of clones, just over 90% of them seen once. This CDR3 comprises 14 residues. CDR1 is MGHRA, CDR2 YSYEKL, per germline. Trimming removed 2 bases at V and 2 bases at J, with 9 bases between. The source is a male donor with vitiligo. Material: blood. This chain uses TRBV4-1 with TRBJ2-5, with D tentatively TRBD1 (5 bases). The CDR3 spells CASSQLTEQETQYF. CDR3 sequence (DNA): TGCGCCAGCAGCCAACTGACAGAGCAAGAGACCCAGTACTTC.